The source of this TCR beta chain is a study of Tregs in tolerant kidney transplant recipients. Overall study context: Recipients received nonmyeloablative bone marrow transplants from related graft donors, with transient mixed chimerism. Regarding the study as a whole: Activated donor B cell expansion appeared to reveal the most relevant donor-specific TCRbeta repertoire.

Unstimulated Tregs (CD4+CD25+CD127-) and CD4+CD25- non-Tregs were sorted from PBMCs. About this clone: Its antigen is as yet unknown. The CDR3 extends 3 residues past the end of the read, so its final part is completed from the germline J gene.

Assay used: immunoSEQ multiplex PCR; TCRdb lists only in-frame clones, some missing. The specimen's table records about 30,000 clones. Losses at the gene ends were 5 bases for V and 8 bases for J; bases not matched to a gene: 5. This CDR3 comprises 14 residues. Germline-derived CDR1 and CDR2 are SEHNR and FQNEAQ (reference sequence). The sequence was obtained from a human donor who received a combined kidney and bone marrow transplant. This material consisted of CD8+ T cells from blood, taken before the transplant. The chain combines TRBV7-9 with TRBJ1-4; 10 nucleotides line up with TRBD1. The sequenced part of the CDR3 DNA is TGTGCCAGCAGCAGACAGGGGGCAGGGGAAAAA. This translates into CASSRQGAGEK. The entire CDR3 sequence reads CASSRQGAGEKLFF.